A selection of T cell receptor beta chains follows, all from one sample in a study of blood T cell repertoires in COVID-19. Profiled with immunoSEQ multiplex PCR; TCRdb holds only in-frame clones, not every one. Here the sample spans around 55,000 clones, over 80% being singletons. Sequencing used peripheral blood. The receptors were gathered from a man in his forties with COVID-19, enrolled during active disease. Both conserved end residues are part of each CDR3.

j_call v_call cdr3_aa
TRBJ1-1 TRBV5-5 CASSLIPQKMNTEAFF
TRBJ1-4 TRBV2 CASSDRPNNEEKLFF
TRBJ2-2 TRBV9 CASSVRTRGTGELFF
TRBJ2-1 TRBV18 CASSHLAGTSEDNEQFF
TRBJ2-7 TRBV28 CASSFKDRGYEQYF
TRBJ1-5 TRBV2 CASSDGQGAYQPQHF
TRBJ2-1 TRBV12-3/TRBV12-4 CASTLDPGLKFF
TRBJ2-1 TRBV7-8 CASSLADPGLAGVEQFF
TRBJ2-3 TRBV7-9 CASSSLGRVSTDTQYF
TRBJ2-2 TRBV19 CASRERTGANTGELFF
TRBJ2-2 TRBV6-1 CASSEGFPTGDTGELFF
TRBJ2-3 TRBV20-1 CSASFVAGGSRMEYF
TRBJ2-5 TRBV3-1/TRBV3-2 CASSQESTLQETQYF
TRBJ2-5 TRBV18 CASSPTSGSGETQYF
TRBJ1-1 TRBV2 CASSGYRVSLNTEAFF
TRBJ2-5 TRBV5-4 CASSIADQETQYF
TRBJ1-2 TRBV7-8 CASSHRDTNYGYTF
TRBJ2-3 TRBV7-3 CASSLKGPQRVSTDTQYF
TRBJ2-2 TRBV5-1 CASILSASGRAVGTGELFF
TRBJ2-1 TRBV20-1 CSASREGVGNEQFF
TRBJ1-3 TRBV6-1 CASSDLGGWGNTIYF
TRBJ2-1 TRBV5-8 CASSLAGAGDPREQFF
TRBJ2-1 TRBV4-2 CASSQDWGGKRNNEQFF
TRBJ1-5 TRBV12-3/TRBV12-4 CASSSAGHQPQHF
TRBJ2-2 TRBV4-1 CASSPGLAVNTGELFF
TRBJ1-2 TRBV12-5 CASGLQQGDHLPGYGYTF
TRBJ2-7 TRBV5-1 CASSSQGVAYEQYF
TRBJ2-7 TRBV11-2 CASNRDISYYEQYF
TRBJ1-5 TRBV4-1 CASSPSRTVDQPQHF
TRBJ1-2 TRBV24-1 CATSSAAQGMNYGYTF
TRBJ2-3 TRBV2 CASSDYGSDTQYF
TRBJ1-4 TRBV6-6 CASSYVGQGREKLFF
TRBJ1-5 TRBV27 CASSPWAGAGSNQPQHF
TRBJ2-7 TRBV5-1 CASSLEERAFRLEQYF
TRBJ2-5 TRBV5-1 CASSLGGTSGETQYF